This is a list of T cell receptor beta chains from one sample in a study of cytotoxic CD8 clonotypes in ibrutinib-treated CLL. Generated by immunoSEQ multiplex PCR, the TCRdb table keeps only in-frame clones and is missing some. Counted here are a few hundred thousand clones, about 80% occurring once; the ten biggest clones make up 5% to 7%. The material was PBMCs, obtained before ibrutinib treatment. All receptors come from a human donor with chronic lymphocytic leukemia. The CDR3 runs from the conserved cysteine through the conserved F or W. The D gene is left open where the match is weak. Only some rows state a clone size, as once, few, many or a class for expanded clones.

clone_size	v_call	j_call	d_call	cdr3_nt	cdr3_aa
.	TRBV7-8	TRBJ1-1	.	TGTGCCAGCAGCTCAAATATAAGGGTGAACACTGAAGCTTTCTTT	CASSSNIRVNTEAFF
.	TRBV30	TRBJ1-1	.	TGTGCCTGGAGTGTACGATGGGGACCCCTATCTCTGAACACTGAAGCTTTCTTT	CAWSVRWGPLSLNTEAFF
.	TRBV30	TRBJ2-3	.	TGTGCCTGTTCAGCCGTGGATACGCAGTATTTT	CACSAVDTQYF
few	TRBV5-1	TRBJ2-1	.	TGCGCCAGCAGCGGTAGGGGAAAGTACAATGAGCAGTTCTTC	CASSGRGKYNEQFF
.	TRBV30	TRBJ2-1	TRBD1	TGTGCCTGGAGCTTGGACAGGGGAATGAATGAGCAGTTCTTC	CAWSLDRGMNEQFF
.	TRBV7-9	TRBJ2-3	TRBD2	TGTGCCAGCAGCTTAACTAGCGGGAGACATACGCAGTATTTT	CASSLTSGRHTQYF
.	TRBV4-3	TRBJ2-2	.	TGCGCCAGCAGCCAAGTGAGGGGAAACACCGGGGAGCTGTTTTTT	CASSQVRGNTGELFF
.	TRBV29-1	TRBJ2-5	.	TGCAGCGTTGAAGTCCTCATAAGAGAGACCCAGTACTTC	CSVEVLIRETQYF
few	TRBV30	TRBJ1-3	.	TGTGCCTGCCCTTCCCGGACAGGAAACACCATATATTTT	CACPSRTGNTIYF
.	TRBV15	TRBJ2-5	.	TGTGCCACCAGCAGTTTTTTTATAGTCTTGGGCAGGGGCCAAGAGACCCAGTACTTC	CATSSFFIVLGRGQETQYF
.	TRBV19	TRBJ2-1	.	TGTGCCAGTAGTATCCGGGACGGCAATGAGCAGTTCTTC	CASSIRDGNEQFF